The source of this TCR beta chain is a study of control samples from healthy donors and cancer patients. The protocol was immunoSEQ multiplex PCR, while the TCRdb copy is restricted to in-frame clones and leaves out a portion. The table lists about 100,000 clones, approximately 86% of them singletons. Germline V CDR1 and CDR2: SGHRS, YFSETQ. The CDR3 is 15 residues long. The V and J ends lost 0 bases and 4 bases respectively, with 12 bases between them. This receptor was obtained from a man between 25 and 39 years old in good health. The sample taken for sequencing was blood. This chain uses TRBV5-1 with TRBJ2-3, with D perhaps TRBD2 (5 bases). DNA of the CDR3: TGCGCCAGCAGCTTGGGCTCGGGGTACGCAGATACGCAGTATTTT. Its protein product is CASSLGSGYADTQYF.